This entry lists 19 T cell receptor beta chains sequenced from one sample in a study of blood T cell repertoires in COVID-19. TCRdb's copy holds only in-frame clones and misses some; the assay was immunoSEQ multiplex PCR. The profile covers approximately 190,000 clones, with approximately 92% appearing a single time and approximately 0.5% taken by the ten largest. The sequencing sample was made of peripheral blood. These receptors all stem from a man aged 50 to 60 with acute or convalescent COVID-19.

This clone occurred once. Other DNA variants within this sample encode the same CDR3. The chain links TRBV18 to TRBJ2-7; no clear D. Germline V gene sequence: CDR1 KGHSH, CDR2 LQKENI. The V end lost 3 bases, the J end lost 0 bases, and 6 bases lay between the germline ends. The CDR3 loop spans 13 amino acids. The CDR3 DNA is TGTGCCAGCTCACCTCCCAGCTCCTACGAGCAGTACGTC. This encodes CASSPPSSYEQYV.

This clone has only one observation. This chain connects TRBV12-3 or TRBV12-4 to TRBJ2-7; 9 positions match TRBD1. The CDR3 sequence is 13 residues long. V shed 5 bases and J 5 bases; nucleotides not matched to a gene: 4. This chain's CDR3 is CASSGDRVHEQYF. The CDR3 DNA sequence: TGTGCCAGCAGTGGGGACAGGGTCCACGAGCAGTACTTC.

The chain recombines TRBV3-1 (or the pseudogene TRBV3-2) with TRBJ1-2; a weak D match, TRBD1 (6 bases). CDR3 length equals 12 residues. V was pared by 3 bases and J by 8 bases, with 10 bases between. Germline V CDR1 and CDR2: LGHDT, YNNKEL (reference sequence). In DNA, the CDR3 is TGTGCCAGCAGCCAGGGGGCTCGCGGCTACACCTTC. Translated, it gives CASSQGARGYTF.

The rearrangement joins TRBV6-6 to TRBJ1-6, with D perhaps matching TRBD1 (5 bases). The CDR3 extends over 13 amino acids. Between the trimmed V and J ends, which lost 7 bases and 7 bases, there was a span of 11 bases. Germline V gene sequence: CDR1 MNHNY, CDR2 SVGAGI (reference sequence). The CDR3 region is CASTLRQNSPLHF. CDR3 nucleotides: TGTGCCAGCACCCTCCGACAGAATTCACCCCTCCACTTT.

In DNA, the CDR3 is TGCGCCAGCAGCCAAGATGGCTCCACGCGGGGCTACACCTTC. It is translated as CASSQDGSTRGYTF. The gene calls are TRBV4-1 and TRBJ1-2; D unclear. Germline V lookup: CDR1 MGHRA, CDR2 YSYEKL. This CDR3 contains 14 residues. V lost 0 bases, J lost 8 bases, and 13 bases lay in between.

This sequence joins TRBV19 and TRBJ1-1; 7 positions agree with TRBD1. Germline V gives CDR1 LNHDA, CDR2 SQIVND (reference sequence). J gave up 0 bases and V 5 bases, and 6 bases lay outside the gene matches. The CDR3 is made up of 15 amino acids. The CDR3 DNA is TGTGCCAGTAGTGCCAGACAGGGCATGAACACTGAAGCTTTCTTT. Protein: CASSARQGMNTEAFF.

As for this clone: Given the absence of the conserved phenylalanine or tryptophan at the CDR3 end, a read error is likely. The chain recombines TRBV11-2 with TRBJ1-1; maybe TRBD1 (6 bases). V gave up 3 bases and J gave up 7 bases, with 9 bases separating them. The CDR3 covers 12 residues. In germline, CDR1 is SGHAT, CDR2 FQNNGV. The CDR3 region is CASSFLQGEAFS. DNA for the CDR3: TGTGCCAGCAGCTTTTTACAGGGTGAAGCTTTCTCT.

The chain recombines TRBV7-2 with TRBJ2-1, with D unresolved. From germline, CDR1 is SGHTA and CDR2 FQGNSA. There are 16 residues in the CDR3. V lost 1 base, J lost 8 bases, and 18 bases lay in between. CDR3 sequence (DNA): TGTGCCAGCAGCTTAGTTCCGAGCCTTAGAATAGATGAGCAGTTCTTC. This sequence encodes CASSLVPSLRIDEQFF.

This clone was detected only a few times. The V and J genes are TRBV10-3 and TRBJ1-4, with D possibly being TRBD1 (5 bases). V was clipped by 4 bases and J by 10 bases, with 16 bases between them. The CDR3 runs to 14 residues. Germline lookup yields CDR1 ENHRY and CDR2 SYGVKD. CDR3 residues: CAISADAVGGKLFF. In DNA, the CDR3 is TGTGCCATCAGTGCCGACGCCGTCGGGGGAAAACTGTTTTTT.

CDR3 in amino acids: CASSYSWDRGTYEQYF. The CDR3 region has the DNA TGTGCCAGCAGTTACTCGTGGGACAGGGGGACCTACGAGCAGTACTTC. The J gene is TRBJ2-7, the V gene TRBV6-5; 11 bases are shared with TRBD1. The V gene end was trimmed by 0 bases and the J gene end by 2 bases; junction bases not matched to a gene: 3. The CDR3 has 16 amino acids. Per the germline V gene, CDR1 is MNHEY and CDR2 is SVGAGI.

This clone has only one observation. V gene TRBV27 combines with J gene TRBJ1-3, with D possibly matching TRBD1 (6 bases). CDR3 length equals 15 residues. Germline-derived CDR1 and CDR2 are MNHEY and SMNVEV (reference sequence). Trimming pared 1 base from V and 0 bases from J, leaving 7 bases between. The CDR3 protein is CASSLYRDSGNTIYF. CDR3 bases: TGTGCCAGCAGTTTATACAGGGACTCTGGAAACACCATATATTTT.

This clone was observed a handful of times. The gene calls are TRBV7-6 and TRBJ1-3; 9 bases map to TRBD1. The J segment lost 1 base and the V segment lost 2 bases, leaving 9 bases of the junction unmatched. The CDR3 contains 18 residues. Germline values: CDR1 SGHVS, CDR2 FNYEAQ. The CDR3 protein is CASSLLSGTGRSGNTIYF. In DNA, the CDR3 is TGTGCCAGCAGCTTACTTTCCGGGACAGGGAGGTCTGGAAACACCATATATTTT.

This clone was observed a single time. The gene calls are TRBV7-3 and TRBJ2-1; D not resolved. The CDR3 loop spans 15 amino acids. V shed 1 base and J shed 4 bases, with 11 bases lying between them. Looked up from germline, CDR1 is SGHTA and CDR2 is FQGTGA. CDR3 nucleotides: TGTGCCAGCAGCTTAATCGGTGCCCTTTACAATGAGCAGTTCTTC. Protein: CASSLIGALYNEQFF.

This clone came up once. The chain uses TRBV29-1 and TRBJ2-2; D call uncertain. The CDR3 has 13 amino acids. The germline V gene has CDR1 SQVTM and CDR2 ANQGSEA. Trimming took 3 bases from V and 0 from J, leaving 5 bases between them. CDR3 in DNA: TGCAGCGTTGACCTAGCGAACACCGGGGAGCTGTTTTTT. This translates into CSVDLANTGELFF.

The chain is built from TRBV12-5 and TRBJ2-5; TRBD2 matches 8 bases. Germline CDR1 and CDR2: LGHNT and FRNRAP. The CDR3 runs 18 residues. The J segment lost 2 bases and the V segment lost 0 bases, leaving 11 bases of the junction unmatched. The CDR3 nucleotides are TGTGCTAGTGGTTTGGTACAAGTCTTAGCTAGCGGGCAAGAGACCCAGTACTTC. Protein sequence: CASGLVQVLASGQETQYF.

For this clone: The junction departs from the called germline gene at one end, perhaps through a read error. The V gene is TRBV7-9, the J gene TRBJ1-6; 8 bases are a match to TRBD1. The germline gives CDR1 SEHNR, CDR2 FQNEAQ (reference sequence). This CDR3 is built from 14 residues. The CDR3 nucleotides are TGTGCCAGCAGCTCCTCTGGGGTCCCGGGACAGGACAACTTT. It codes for CASSSSGVPGQDNF.

The CDR3, as DNA: TGTGCCAGCACCCGGGACTTTAGCAATCAGCCCCAGCATTTT. Protein product: CASTRDFSNQPQHF. V and J are TRBV6-5 and TRBJ1-5, with D perhaps TRBD1 (5 bases). The CDR3 has 14 amino acids. Trimming stripped 7 bases from V and 0 bases from J, with 10 bases between. Germline V gene sequence: CDR1 MNHEY, CDR2 SVGAGI.

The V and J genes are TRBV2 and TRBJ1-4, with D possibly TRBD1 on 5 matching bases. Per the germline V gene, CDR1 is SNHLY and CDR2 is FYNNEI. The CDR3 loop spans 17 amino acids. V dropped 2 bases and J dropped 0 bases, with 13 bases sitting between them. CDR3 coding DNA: TGTGCCAGCAGTGAACCCGAATCGACAGCAACTAATGAAAAACTGTTTTTT. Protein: CASSEPESTATNEKLFF.

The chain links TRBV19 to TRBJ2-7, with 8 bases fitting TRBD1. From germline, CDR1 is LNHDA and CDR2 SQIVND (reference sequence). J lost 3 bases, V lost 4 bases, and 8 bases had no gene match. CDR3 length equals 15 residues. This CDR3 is CASSRGQATVYEQYF. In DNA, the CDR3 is TGTGCCAGTAGTAGGGGACAGGCCACCGTCTACGAGCAGTACTTC.